Presented here are 24 T cell receptor beta chains from one specimen sequenced in a study of T cell responses to AZD1222 COVID-19 vaccine. Repertoires were generated with immunoSEQ multiplex PCR, while TCRdb's copy carries only in-frame clones and drops some. Of approximately 110,000 clones in the sample, roughly 86% were seen once. Specimen: peripheral blood, collected 28 days after the second AZD1222 dose. The source is an adult who received the AZD1222 COVID-19 vaccine.

In this sample, this clone turned up once. The chain recombines TRBV27 with TRBJ1-2; D gene unclear. The CDR3 runs to 14 residues. V was trimmed by 6 bases and J by 4 bases, leaving 15 bases between them. Per germline, CDR1 MNHEY and CDR2 SMNVEV (reference sequence). CDR3 region: CASRAARVSYGYTF. The CDR3, as DNA: TGTGCCAGCAGAGCGGCACGGGTATCCTATGGCTACACCTTC.

The genes are TRBV3-1 (or the pseudogene TRBV3-2) and TRBJ2-1; D might be TRBD2 (6 bases). V lost 3 bases, J lost 7 bases, and 13 bases lay in between. The CDR3 runs to 14 residues. The V gene's germline CDR1 is LGHDT and CDR2 YNNKEL (reference sequence). The CDR3 spells CASSQDGRENEQFF. The CDR3 DNA reads TGTGCCAGCAGCCAGGACGGGAGAGAGAATGAGCAGTTCTTC.

The chain employs TRBV7-8 and TRBJ1-4; D unclear. CDR1 SGHVS and CDR2 FQNEAQ come from the germline V gene. V shed 5 bases and J shed 0 bases, with 10 bases lying between them. The CDR3 is 15 residues long. This chain's CDR3 is CASSPLLSTNEKLFF. CDR3 bases: TGTGCCAGCAGCCCACTCCTTTCAACTAATGAAAAACTGTTTTTT.

This CDR3 reads CASSPRGGDVASGSFYNEQFF. The CDR3 nucleotides are TGTGCCAGCAGCCCCAGAGGGGGTGACGTGGCTAGCGGGAGCTTTTACAATGAGCAGTTCTTC. The rearrangement links TRBV7-3 to TRBJ2-1; 10 nucleotides agree with TRBD2. Germline-derived CDR1 and CDR2 are SGHTA and FQGTGA. V lost 5 bases and J lost 4; bases outside the gene matches: 23. The CDR3 is made up of 21 amino acids.

CDR3: CASSSPGQSNTGELFF. The CDR3 coding sequence is TGTGCCAGCAGTTCCCCGGGACAGTCGAACACCGGGGAGCTGTTTTTT. This sequence joins TRBV6-2 or TRBV6-3 and TRBJ2-2, with TRBD1 matching 7 bases. This CDR3 is 16 amino acids long. V lost 4 bases to trimming and J lost 0 bases; unmatched junction nucleotides: 5. In germline, CDR1 is MNHEY, CDR2 SVGEGT.

J is TRBJ1-5 and V is TRBV15; D gene unclear. The germline V gene has CDR1 LNHNV and CDR2 YYDKDF (reference sequence). The CDR3 contains 12 residues. V was cut by 3 bases and J by 5 bases, with 5 bases left in between. The CDR3 DNA follows: TGTGCCACCAGCAGTTTTGATCAGCCCCAGCATTTT. Encoded protein: CATSSFDQPQHF.

The chain uses TRBV9 and TRBJ1-2; 7 positions match TRBD1. V dropped 3 bases and J dropped 3; count of bases not matched to a gene: 20. This CDR3 has 19 residues. Per germline, CDR1 SGDLS and CDR2 YYNGEE. The CDR3 DNA is TGTGCCAGCAGCGACCTTAGAGGGGGCAGGCCCGAAACCTACTATGGCTACACCTTC. Amino acids: CASSDLRGGRPETYYGYTF. The full variable domain, completed using reference TRBV9 and TRBJ1-2, is DSGVTQTPKHLITATGQRVTLRCSPRSGDLSVYWYQQSLDQGLQFLIQYYNGEERAKGNILERFSAQQFPDLHSELNLSSLELGDSALYFCASSDLRGGRPETYYGYTFGSGTRLTVV.

The chain employs TRBV28 and TRBJ1-1; D perhaps matches TRBD1 (5 bases). This CDR3 spans 13 amino acids. Trimming stripped 1 base from V and 10 bases from J, with 13 bases between. Germline V gene sequence: CDR1 MDHEN, CDR2 SYDVKM. CDR3 DNA: TGTGCCAGCAGTTTATACGGGGGGGGTGCAGCTTTCTTT. It codes for CASSLYGGGAAFF.

V usage is TRBV9 and J usage is TRBJ1-2; D is unresolved. Deletions cut 0 bases from V and 6 bases from J, with 12 bases between. The germline V gene encodes CDR1 SGDLS and CDR2 YYNGEE. The CDR3 covers 14 residues. CDR3: CASSVGPGFNGYTF. The CDR3 nucleotides are TGTGCCAGCAGCGTAGGGCCCGGATTCAATGGCTACACCTTC.

V is TRBV30 and J is TRBJ1-1; tentatively, D is TRBD1 (6 bases). V was pared by 8 bases and J by 0 bases, with 19 bases between. The CDR3 covers 15 residues. Germline assignment: CDR1 GTSNPN and CDR2 SVGIG (reference sequence). CDR3 protein: CAGKRQVTMNTEAFF. In DNA, the CDR3 is TGTGCCGGCAAGCGACAGGTCACCATGAACACTGAAGCTTTCTTT.

The gene calls are TRBV9 and TRBJ1-4; D is ambiguous. Trimming removed 3 bases at V and 5 bases at J, with 11 bases between. Germline CDR1 SGDLS, CDR2 YYNGEE. The CDR3 is 14 residues long. In nucleotides, the CDR3 is TGTGCCAGCAGCGGTGGACCTCCGAATGAAAAACTGTTTTTT. It specifies CASSGGPPNEKLFF.

J is TRBJ1-1 and V is TRBV3-1 (or the pseudogene TRBV3-2), with D maybe TRBD1 (5 bases). CDR1 is LGHDT and CDR2 is YNNKEL in the germline V gene (reference sequence). Trimming cost V 0 bases and J 0 bases, with 8 bases left between them. CDR3 length equals 15 residues. The CDR3: CASSQEGGVNTEAFF. CDR3 nucleotides: TGTGCCAGCAGCCAAGAAGGAGGGGTGAACACTGAAGCTTTCTTT.

The chain is built from TRBV3-1 (or the pseudogene TRBV3-2) and TRBJ2-7, with D unclear. Germline lookup yields CDR1 LGHDT and CDR2 YNNKEL (reference sequence). Trimming removed 1 base at V and 5 bases at J, with 9 bases between. The CDR3 is made up of 13 amino acids. CDR3 region: CASSQGRRNEQYF. The DNA for the CDR3 is TGTGCCAGCAGCCAAGGGCGAAGAAACGAGCAGTACTTC.

The CDR3: CASSRQGPRETQYF. The CDR3, as DNA: TGTGCCAGCAGTAGACAGGGCCCTCGGGAGACCCAGTACTTC. The chain recombines TRBV2 with TRBJ2-5, with 7 bases lining up with TRBD1. The CDR3 contains 14 residues. J lost 5 bases, V lost 5 bases, and 8 bases had no gene match. In germline, CDR1 is SNHLY, CDR2 FYNNEI.

The chain carries TRBV11-3 and TRBJ2-1; TRBD2 matches at 8 bases. V lost 6 bases to trimming and J lost 4 bases; unmatched junction nucleotides: 8. The CDR3 is 15 amino acids. In germline, CDR1 is SGHNT, CDR2 YENEEA. The DNA of the CDR3 is TGTGCCAGCAGAGGGGGAGGCGGGGGGTACAATGAGCAGTTCTTC. Translating it yields CASRGGGGGYNEQFF. Based on the CDR3 plus reference TRBV11-3 and TRBJ2-1, the full variable domain is EAGVVQSPRYKIIEKKQPVAFWCNPISGHNTLYWYLQNLGQGPELLIRYENEEAVDDSQLPKDRFSAERLKGVDSTLKIQPAELGDSAVYLCASRGGGGGYNEQFFGPGTRLTVL.

The chain recombines TRBV2 with TRBJ2-7; 7 bases agree with TRBD2. Germline V gene lookup returns CDR1 SNHLY and CDR2 FYNNEI. This CDR3 contains 14 residues. Trimming took 0 bases from V and 5 from J; bases not matched to a gene: 4. CDR3 coding DNA: TGTGCCAGCAGTGAAGCCGGGGCGGGGGACGAGCAGTACTTC. Translated: CASSEAGAGDEQYF.

CDR3 residues: CASSFDQTSLGTQYF. CDR3 DNA: TGTGCCAGCAGCTTCGACCAAACTTCTTTGGGGACCCAGTACTTC. J is TRBJ2-5 and V is TRBV7-2; D gene unclear. The CDR3 contains 15 residues. Trimming stripped 3 bases from V and 7 bases from J, with 18 bases between. Germline CDR1 SGHTA, CDR2 FQGNSA.

The genes are TRBV19 and TRBJ2-2; TRBD2 aligns across 9 bases. Germline V gives CDR1 LNHDA, CDR2 SQIVND (reference sequence). There are 20 residues in the CDR3. With 5 bases clipped from V and 0 bases from J, the junction kept 16 bases outside the gene matches. CDR3 coding DNA: TGTGCCAGTAGTCCCCATCCGCTAGCGGGATTGGGATCGAACACCGGGGAGCTGTTTTTT. This sequence encodes CASSPHPLAGLGSNTGELFF. Complete variable domain (other parts from reference TRBV19 and TRBJ2-2): DGGITQSPKYLFRKEGQNVTLSCEQNLNHDAMYWYRQDPGQGLRLIYYSQIVNDFQKGDIAEGYSVSREKKESFPLTVTSAQKNPTAFYLCASSPHPLAGLGSNTGELFFGEGSRLTVL.

This clone was counted a single time. The chain recombines TRBV28 with TRBJ2-5, with 7 nucleotides matching TRBD2. CDR3 length equals 15 residues. J lost 5 bases, V lost 6 bases, and 12 bases had no gene match. The germline gives CDR1 MDHEN, CDR2 SYDVKM. Here the CDR3 reads CASSLPTAGKETQYF. For the CDR3, the DNA is TGTGCCAGCAGCCTCCCGACAGCGGGAAAGGAGACCCAGTACTTC.

CDR3 sequence reads: CASSVASGEYNEQFF. The CDR3 nucleotides read TGTGCCAGCAGCGTAGCTAGCGGGGAGTACAATGAGCAGTTCTTC. This chain links TRBV9 with TRBJ2-1; 9 nucleotides align to TRBD2. CDR3 length equals 15 residues. The J segment lost 4 bases and the V segment lost 0 bases, leaving 2 bases of the junction unmatched. Germline CDR1 reads SGDLS; CDR2 reads YYNGEE.

V gene TRBV5-6 combines with J gene TRBJ1-3; D remains unclear. Trimming removed 4 bases at V and 3 bases at J, with 14 bases between. Germline V CDR1 and CDR2: SGHDT, YYEEEE. The length of the CDR3 is 15 residues. The CDR3 here is CASSRDLGSGNTIYF. In DNA form, the CDR3 reads TGTGCCAGCAGCCGCGACCTCGGGAGTGGAAACACCATATATTTT.

The rearrangement uses TRBV27 and TRBJ2-7; D perhaps matches TRBD1 (7 bases). Trimming stripped 6 bases from V and 4 bases from J, with 16 bases between. This CDR3 spans 14 amino acids. Germline CDR1 reads MNHEY; CDR2 reads SMNVEV (reference sequence). The CDR3 sequence is CASREQGGAYEQYF. The CDR3 DNA follows: TGTGCCAGCAGGGAGCAGGGGGGTGCTTACGAGCAGTACTTC.

This chain uses TRBV13 with TRBJ2-3; 12 bases match TRBD2. The junction had 4 bases not matched to a gene; V was cut back by 5 bases and J by 4 bases. The CDR3 runs 15 residues. Germline V gene data show CDR1 as PRHDT and CDR2 as FYEKMQ (reference sequence). CDR3 residues: CASSPSGGVADTQYF. DNA for the CDR3: TGTGCCAGCAGCCCTAGCGGGGGGGTCGCAGATACGCAGTATTTT.

This chain connects TRBV9 to TRBJ2-2, with 9 bases aligning to TRBD1. V trimming: 5 bases; J trimming: 5 bases; junction bases outside the gene matches: 7. The CDR3 length is 15 residues. Germline lookup yields CDR1 SGDLS and CDR2 YYNGEE. The DNA of the CDR3 is TGTGCCAGCAGTGTGGACAGGGGAGAAACCGGGGAGCTGTTTTTT. Protein sequence: CASSVDRGETGELFF.